Below, 26 T cell receptor beta chains from the same sample are listed, as sequenced in a study of control samples from healthy donors and cancer patients. Profiling relied on immunoSEQ multiplex PCR, and the TCRdb table lists in-frame clones only, not all of them. This sample carries about 180,000 clones, more than 80% of them seen once, and the ten largest clones take about 1.4%. Material for sequencing was blood. Receptor source: a man younger than 40 in good health.

The chain has TRBV4-3 and TRBJ1-2, with D perhaps matching TRBD1 (6 bases). CDR1 is LGHNA, CDR2 YSLEER, per germline. This CDR3 region has 16 residues. V gave up 0 bases and J gave up 8 bases, with 19 bases separating them. The CDR3 spells CASSQEVGTLPRGYTF. CDR3 in DNA: TGCGCCAGCAGCCAAGAAGTAGGGACACTCCCTCGAGGCTACACCTTC.

The chain is built from TRBV7-9 and TRBJ2-3; 7 bases are shared with TRBD1. With V trimmed by 5 bases and J by 6 bases, 11 bases remained unmatched. The CDR3 has 15 residues. CDR1 and CDR2 from the germline V gene are SEHNR and FQNEAQ (reference sequence). The chain's CDR3 is CASSPGQVGSDTQYF. DNA of the CDR3: TGTGCCAGCAGCCCAGGACAGGTTGGATCGGATACGCAGTATTTT.

The chain uses TRBV3-1 (or the pseudogene TRBV3-2) and TRBJ2-5, with D possibly TRBD1 on 5 matching bases. CDR3 length equals 13 residues. Germline V gene lookup returns CDR1 LGHDT and CDR2 YNNKEL (reference sequence). Trimming removed 1 base at V and 6 bases at J, with 9 bases between. The CDR3 here is CASSQGVGQTQYF. The CDR3 coding sequence is TGTGCCAGCAGCCAAGGAGTGGGGCAGACCCAGTACTTC.

This chain uses TRBV5-6 with TRBJ1-2; 11 nucleotides match TRBD1. Germline V gene lookup returns CDR1 SGHDT and CDR2 YYEEEE. The trim removed 4 bases at V and 7 bases at J, leaving 12 bases unmatched. The CDR3 spans 16 residues. Written as DNA, the CDR3 is TGTGCCAGCAGCACGGCCCCCGGACAGGGGGCTGCTGGCTACACCTTC. It encodes CASSTAPGQGAAGYTF.

This clone appeared a single time. The rearrangement joins TRBV5-1 to TRBJ2-1; D is possibly TRBD2 (5 bases). Germline CDR1 is SGHRS and CDR2 is YFSETQ. V was clipped by 0 bases and J by 4 bases, with 11 bases between them. This CDR3 has 15 amino acids. CDR3 nucleotides: TGCGCCAGCAGCTTGGAACCTAGCAGATACAATGAGCAGTTCTTC. Its translation: CASSLEPSRYNEQFF.

The chain employs TRBV23-1 and TRBJ1-6; no reliable D call. TRBV23-1 is an ORF for which the function is uncertain. Between the trimmed V and J ends, which lost 8 bases and 5 bases, there was a span of 13 bases. The CDR3 length is 14 residues. For the CDR3, the DNA is TGCGCCAGCCATTTGCTGGGAGATAATTCACCCCTCCACTTT. This sequence encodes CASHLLGDNSPLHF.

The chain is built from TRBV6-5 and TRBJ1-2; 8 bases line up with TRBD1. Germline-derived CDR1 and CDR2 are MNHEY and SVGAGI. CDR3 length equals 15 residues. Germline trimming cut 0 bases from V and 4 bases from J; bases unmatched to any gene: 4. The CDR3 DNA is TGTGCCAGCAGTTACTCGAAAGACAGGGGCTATGGCTACACCTTC. Protein sequence: CASSYSKDRGYGYTF.

The V and J genes are TRBV5-1 and TRBJ2-6; weak D call: TRBD2 (5 bases). V gave up 1 base and J gave up 2 bases, with 7 bases separating them. CDR1 SGHRS and CDR2 YFSETQ come from the germline V gene. This CDR3 has 15 residues. The CDR3 coding sequence is TGCGCCAGCAGCTTGACTAGGACTGGGGCCAACGTCCTGACTTTC. Encoded protein: CASSLTRTGANVLTF.

V usage is TRBV3-1 (or the pseudogene TRBV3-2) and J usage is TRBJ2-2, with D perhaps matching TRBD1 (6 bases). Trimming shortened V by 4 bases and J by 0 bases, and 9 bases separated the two germline ends. Germline V gene data show CDR1 as LGHDT and CDR2 as YNNKEL (reference sequence). The CDR3 contains 15 residues. CDR3 sequence (DNA): TGTGCCAGCAGCCGCCGACAGGCGAACACCGGGGAGCTGTTTTTT. Translating it yields CASSRRQANTGELFF.

This chain connects TRBV30 to TRBJ2-7; D remains unclear. In germline, CDR1 is GTSNPN, CDR2 SVGIG (reference sequence). The germline V and J ends were trimmed by 2 bases and 6 bases, with 11 bases remaining between them. The CDR3 is made up of 12 amino acids. The CDR3 sequence: CAWSNPVSEQYF. For the CDR3, the DNA is TGTGCCTGGAGTAACCCTGTCAGCGAGCAGTACTTC.

The V gene is TRBV3-1 (or the pseudogene TRBV3-2), the J gene TRBJ2-3; D remains ambiguous. CDR3 length: 13 amino acids. The germline gives CDR1 LGHDT, CDR2 YNNKEL (reference sequence). Trimming stripped 4 bases from V and 4 bases from J, with 9 bases between. CDR3 protein: CASSPSPSDTQYF. The CDR3 DNA reads as TGTGCCAGCAGCCCCAGTCCGTCAGATACGCAGTATTTT.

The chain is built from TRBV29-1 and TRBJ1-1; TRBD1 agrees at 8 bases. Germline V gene lookup returns CDR1 SQVTM and CDR2 ANQGSEA. Germline trimming cut 6 bases from V and 7 bases from J; bases unmatched to any gene: 7. This CDR3 is built from 12 residues. The CDR3 region is CSVGQAENEAFF. The CDR3 DNA sequence: TGCAGCGTGGGACAGGCTGAGAATGAAGCTTTCTTT.

The chain has TRBV20-1 and TRBJ1-3; unclear D gene. Germline-derived CDR1 and CDR2 are DFQATT and SNEGSKA (reference sequence). Trimming took off 6 bases at V and 4 bases at J, with 7 bases between the two ends. CDR3 length: 11 amino acids. The CDR3 nucleotides read TGCAGTGCCGAGACAGGAAACACCATATATTTT. Residues: CSAETGNTIYF.

This chain uses TRBV29-1 with TRBJ2-7; D may correspond to TRBD1 or TRBD2 (5 bases each). V was cut by 4 bases and J by 2 bases, with 9 bases left in between. The CDR3 consists of 12 residues. Germline V lookup: CDR1 SQVTM, CDR2 ANQGSEA. The CDR3 DNA sequence: TGCAGCGTTGGAGGGGTCGCCTACGAGCAGTACTTC. Translation gives CSVGGVAYEQYF.

The J gene is TRBJ1-4, the V gene TRBV11-2; D gene unclear. Germline V gene data show CDR1 as SGHAT and CDR2 as FQNNGV. There are 15 residues in the CDR3. The germline V and J ends were trimmed by 4 bases and 7 bases, with 16 bases remaining between them. CDR3 in DNA: TGTGCCAGCAGCTCCGGTCCCTCCGTGAGTGAAAAACTGTTTTTT. It specifies CASSSGPSVSEKLFF.

The V and J genes are TRBV5-1 and TRBJ2-3, with TRBD2 as a possible D gene (5 bases). CDR1 is SGHRS and CDR2 is YFSETQ in the germline V gene. The CDR3 loop spans 14 amino acids. The V gene lost 0 bases and the J gene lost 6 bases, with 11 bases spanning the gap. The CDR3, as DNA: TGCGCCAGCAGCTTGGGAGGGTCGGGGGATACGCAGTATTTT. It is translated as CASSLGGSGDTQYF.

This clone showed up just a few times. This CDR3 reads CASSYSSGRGKYEQYF. CDR3 bases: TGTGCCAGCAGTTATTCCAGCGGCAGGGGGAAGTACGAGCAGTACTTC. The chain couples TRBV6-6 to TRBJ2-7; 7 nucleotides align to TRBD1. Germline trimming cut 3 bases from V and 4 bases from J; bases unmatched to any gene: 12. There are 16 residues in the CDR3. CDR1 MNHNY and CDR2 SVGAGI come from the germline V gene (reference sequence).

This sequence joins TRBV11-2 and TRBJ2-1, with a weak D call TRBD1 (5 bases). There are 14 residues in the CDR3. Trimming pared 1 base from V and 8 bases from J, leaving 12 bases between. Germline V gene lookup returns CDR1 SGHAT and CDR2 FQNNGV. The CDR3 loop is CASSLGGAVDEQFF. CDR3 coding DNA: TGTGCCAGCAGCTTAGGGGGCGCCGTGGATGAGCAGTTCTTC.

The J gene is TRBJ2-3, the V gene TRBV3-1 (or the pseudogene TRBV3-2); the D gene is possibly TRBD2 (7 bases). Germline-derived CDR1 and CDR2 are LGHDT and YNNKEL (reference sequence). V was cut by 0 bases and J by 4 bases, with 11 bases left in between. This CDR3 comprises 15 residues. The CDR3, as DNA: TGTGCCAGCAGCCAAGAACGGGGGGCCGCAGATACGCAGTATTTT. This gives the protein CASSQERGAADTQYF.

The V call is TRBV24-1, the J call TRBJ2-7; 14 bases match TRBD2. The CDR3 consists of 18 residues. V shed 3 bases and J 0 bases; nucleotides not matched to a gene: 6. Germline loops: CDR1 KGHDR, CDR2 SFDVKD. CDR3 protein: CATSDKGLAGDPSYEQYF. The DNA for the CDR3 is TGTGCCACCAGTGATAAGGGACTAGCGGGGGACCCCTCCTACGAGCAGTACTTC.

This chain uses TRBV28 with TRBJ1-3; no definite D call. Germline V lookup: CDR1 MDHEN, CDR2 SYDVKM. This CDR3 has 16 residues. Trimming left V 5 bases short and J 4 bases short, with 18 bases between. In nucleotides, the CDR3 is TGTGCCAGCAGTCCGCAACGGGTCCTACAAGGAAACACCATATATTTT. Its translation is CASSPQRVLQGNTIYF.

V and J are TRBV10-3 and TRBJ2-7, with TRBD1 matching over 8 bases. The CDR3 has 13 amino acids. Germline-derived CDR1 and CDR2 are ENHRY and SYGVKD. The J segment lost 4 bases and the V segment lost 2 bases, leaving 1 base of the junction unmatched. The CDR3 DNA follows: TGTGCCATCAGTGAGACAGGGGGTTACGAGCAGTACTTC. It yields the protein CAISETGGYEQYF.

The V call is TRBV7-9, the J call TRBJ2-1; no clear D gene. CDR3 length equals 16 residues. Germline V CDR1 and CDR2: SEHNR, FQNEAQ (reference sequence). The V gene lost 7 bases and the J gene lost 4 bases, with 20 bases spanning the gap. Here the CDR3 reads CASTTSRTKPYNEQFF. CDR3 nucleotides: TGTGCCAGCACCACGTCCCGGACCAAACCTTACAATGAGCAGTTCTTC.

The chain combines TRBV7-8 with TRBJ2-1; D call uncertain. The ends were cut back, 1 base at V and 9 bases at J, with 4 bases in the middle. The germline V gene has CDR1 SGHVS and CDR2 FQNEAQ. This CDR3 comprises 11 residues. The CDR3 reads CASSLEGEQFF. The CDR3 region has the DNA TGTGCCAGCAGCTTAGAGGGTGAGCAGTTCTTC.

The chain is built from TRBV10-3 and TRBJ1-3; a possible D gene is TRBD1 (5 bases). This CDR3 has 15 residues. The V end was cut by 3 bases, the J end by 2 bases, with 11 bases between. Per germline, CDR1 ENHRY and CDR2 SYGVKD. The CDR3 DNA follows: TGTGCCATCAGTGACCCGGGACTTACTGGAAACACCATATATTTT. It translates to CAISDPGLTGNTIYF.

Comments on this clone: Compared with germline, one end of the junction differs, possibly owing to a read error. DNA for the CDR3: TGCTCAACAGGGGGACAGACAGATACGCAGTATTTT. The encoded protein is CSTGGQTDTQYF. The rearrangement links TRBV24-1 to TRBJ2-3; 8 bases match TRBD1. The CDR3 loop spans 12 amino acids. Germline CDR1 KGHDR, CDR2 SFDVKD.